The 12 T cell receptor beta chains below all came from one sample that was sequenced in a study of T-cell reconstitution after alpha-beta-depleted transplantation in children. This sample's TCRbeta library carried unique molecular identifier barcodes. TCRdb re-called the PCR reads with MiXCR, one entry per CDR3 protein. This sample carries a few hundred thousand distinct CDR3 sequences, roughly 13% of them seen once, and the ten largest clones take 2% to 2.5%. This sample comprised PBMCs, mostly from graft donor cells, obtained 360 days after TCRalphabeta/CD19-depleted stem cell transplant. The source is a male patient younger than 18 who had a stem cell transplant for acute myeloid leukemia, so the T cells may come from the graft donor.

V is TRBV6-5 and J is TRBJ2-7, with 12 bases that match TRBD2. This CDR3 contains 15 residues. After removal of 1 base from V and 6 bases from J, the junction contained 4 bases not matched to a gene. Germline V gene sequence: CDR1 MNHEY, CDR2 SVGAGI. The CDR3 sequence is CASSYYRLAGVEQYF. CDR3 nucleotide sequence: TGTGCCAGCAGTTACTATCGACTAGCGGGAGTCGAGCAGTACTTC.

The chain is built from TRBV13 and TRBJ2-7; 12 bases map to TRBD2. Germline V gene data show CDR1 as PRHDT and CDR2 as FYEKMQ (reference sequence). Trimming cost V 3 bases and J 4 bases; bases outside gene matches: 4. There are 15 residues in the CDR3. CDR3 in amino acids: CASSFGLAGQYEQYF. The CDR3 DNA is TGTGCCAGCAGCTTCGGACTAGCGGGGCAGTACGAGCAGTACTTC.

This clonotype has only a few counts. The genes are TRBV6-1 and TRBJ2-2, with TRBD2 identical over 9 bases. Germline trimming cut 6 bases from V and 4 bases from J; bases unmatched to any gene: 9. This CDR3 region has 16 residues. CDR1 and CDR2 (germline): MNHNS, SASEGT. For the CDR3, the DNA is TGTGCCAGCAGACCAATAGCGGGAGCGGTCACCGGGGAGCTGTTTTTT. Amino acids: CASRPIAGAVTGELFF.

This sequence joins TRBV11-2 and TRBJ2-7, with D possibly TRBD2 on 7 matching bases. CDR3 length equals 14 residues. Between the trimmed V and J ends, which lost 6 bases and 6 bases, there was a span of 18 bases. Per germline, CDR1 SGHAT and CDR2 FQNNGV. CDR3 nucleotide sequence: TGTGCCAGCAGTTTTTGGGGGGGCTCCCGCGAGCAGTACTTC. It translates to CASSFWGGSREQYF.

This clonotype was counted many times. V gene TRBV29-1 combines with J gene TRBJ1-5; D perhaps matches TRBD1 (6 bases). This CDR3 contains 12 residues. Trimming removed 8 bases from V and 5 bases from J, with 13 bases in between. Germline V gene sequence: CDR1 SQVTM, CDR2 ANQGSEA. CDR3: CSTFRGDQPQHF. The DNA of the CDR3 is TGCAGCACATTCAGGGGTGATCAGCCCCAGCATTTT.

As to this clonotype: Germline is not matched at one junction end, which may reflect a read error. The V call is TRBV11-2, the J call TRBJ2-4; D is unclear. Germline V gene data show CDR1 as SGHAT and CDR2 as FQNNGV. The CDR3 is made up of 14 amino acids. CDR3: CASSPILEKNIQHF. As DNA, the CDR3 is TGTGCCAGCAGCCCGATATTAGAAAAAAACATTCAGCACTTC.

Only a few counts were recorded for this clonotype. This chain joins TRBV30 and TRBJ2-3; D uncertain. This CDR3 spans 14 amino acids. The germline V and J ends were trimmed by 3 bases and 1 base, with 11 bases remaining between them. Germline CDR1 GTSNPN, CDR2 SVGIG (reference sequence). The DNA of the CDR3 is TGTGCCTGGAGCCTTTCACTTGGCACAGATACGCAGTATTTT. This gives the protein CAWSLSLGTDTQYF.

The V gene is TRBV20-1, the J gene TRBJ2-2, with a possible D match to TRBD2 (7 bases). Germline values: CDR1 DFQATT, CDR2 SNEGSKA (reference sequence). The CDR3 sequence is 16 residues long. V was shortened by 3 bases and J by 0 bases, with 14 bases between the two germline ends. CDR3: CSASRGGMANTGELFF. The CDR3 DNA reads TGCAGTGCTAGTAGGGGGGGAATGGCGAACACCGGGGAGCTGTTTTTT.

In its sample, this clonotype was seen a few times. This chain connects TRBV9 to TRBJ2-1, with 10 bases aligning to TRBD2. Per germline, CDR1 SGDLS and CDR2 YYNGEE. The CDR3 loop spans 19 amino acids. V was pared by 1 base and J by 8 bases, with 18 bases of the junction left unmatched. The CDR3 sequence: CASSVNLGGAPSGSYEQFF. The CDR3 DNA sequence: TGTGCCAGCAGCGTAAATTTAGGGGGCGCGCCTAGCGGGAGCTATGAGCAGTTCTTC.

J is TRBJ1-5 and V is TRBV29-1, with no clear D. This CDR3 spans 16 amino acids. V lost 4 bases and J 6 bases, leaving 22 bases between the germline ends. The germline gives CDR1 SQVTM, CDR2 ANQGSEA. CDR3 region: CSVVAPSEEGSQPQHF. DNA of the CDR3: TGCAGCGTTGTTGCCCCCTCCGAGGAAGGCAGTCAGCCCCAGCATTTT. The full variable domain, rest sourced from reference TRBV29-1 and TRBJ1-5, is SAVISQKPSRDICQRGTSLTIQCQVDSQVTMMFWYRQQPGQSLTLIATANQGSEATYESGFVIDKFPISRPNLTFSTLTVSNMSPEDSSIYLCSVVAPSEEGSQPQHFGDGTRLSIL.

This clonotype was found a few times. V and J are TRBV29-1 and TRBJ2-1; 8 positions match TRBD2. The CDR3 has 16 amino acids. The V gene end was trimmed by 0 bases and the J gene end by 3 bases; junction bases not matched to a gene: 7. Germline values: CDR1 SQVTM, CDR2 ANQGSEA. DNA for the CDR3: TGCAGCGTTGAAGATCGGGGGACTAGTAGCTACAATGAGCAGTTCTTC. Protein: CSVEDRGTSSYNEQFF.

The V and J genes are TRBV11-1 and TRBJ2-3; a weak D match, TRBD1 (5 bases). The length of the CDR3 is 14 residues. Germline values: CDR1 SGHAT, CDR2 FQDESV (reference sequence). With 5 bases removed from V and 4 bases from J, the gap between germline ends came to 13 bases. The CDR3 sequence is CASSAPGLADTQYF. The CDR3 DNA reads as TGTGCCAGCAGCGCACCAGGGCTGGCAGATACGCAGTATTTT. Using reference TRBV11-1 and TRBJ2-3 for the parts outside the CDR3, the full variable domain is EAEVAQSPRYKITEKSQAVAFWCDPISGHATLYWYRQILGQGPELLVQFQDESVVDDSQLPKDRFSAERLKGVDSTLKIQPAELGDSAMYLCASSAPGLADTQYFGPGTRLTVL.